These 27 T cell receptor beta chains were all obtained from the same sample, sequenced in a study of blood T cell repertoires in COVID-19. Method: immunoSEQ multiplex PCR; TCRdb's copy keeps in-frame clones and lacks some. The sample contains around 220,000 clones, about 88% of which appear only once. The specimen sequenced was peripheral blood. The source is a woman between 40 and 55 years old who had recovered from COVID-19.

V is TRBV7-2 and J is TRBJ1-2, with D maybe TRBD1 (6 bases). Trimming cost V 4 bases and J 0 bases, with 12 bases left between them. The CDR3 has 15 residues. CDR1 is SGHTA, CDR2 FQGNSA, per germline. CDR3 bases: TGTGCCAGCAGCTCATACAGGGAATCTAACTATGGCTACACCTTC. It specifies CASSSYRESNYGYTF.

The chain couples TRBV9 to TRBJ2-7; the match to TRBD2 covers 8 bases. Germline CDR1 is SGDLS and CDR2 is YYNGEE. After removal of 4 bases from V and 0 bases from J, the junction contained 12 bases not matched to a gene. The CDR3 consists of 17 residues. The chain's CDR3 is CASSPTGGGLGSYEQYF. CDR3 nucleotide sequence: TGTGCCAGCAGCCCGACCGGGGGGGGGCTTGGCTCCTACGAGCAGTACTTC.

The chain carries TRBV19 and TRBJ1-2, with no clear D. This CDR3 spans 18 amino acids. Per germline, CDR1 LNHDA and CDR2 SQIVND (reference sequence). The germline V and J ends were trimmed by 0 bases and 0 bases, with 17 bases remaining between them. DNA of the CDR3: TGTGCCAGTAGTATAGATCCAAGGCGGGCAGTTTCTAACTATGGCTACACCTTC. This codes for CASSIDPRRAVSNYGYTF.

The V gene is TRBV6-4, the J gene TRBJ2-1, with 9 bases identical to TRBD2. From germline, CDR1 is MRHNA and CDR2 SNTAGT. Unmatched junction bases numbered 5, after V lost 5 bases and J lost 3 bases. This CDR3 contains 15 residues. Here the CDR3 DNA reads TGTGCCAGCAGTTCCCTAGCGGGGCTCTACAATGAGCAGTTCTTC. Its protein product is CASSSLAGLYNEQFF.

This clone has just a few counts. The V gene is TRBV19, the J gene TRBJ1-6; 8 bases match TRBD1. Germline V gives CDR1 LNHDA, CDR2 SQIVND (reference sequence). V was pared by 9 bases and J by 0 bases, with 7 bases of the junction left unmatched. The CDR3 runs 16 residues. The chain's CDR3 is CASQDRASSYNSPLHF. The CDR3 DNA reads as TGTGCCAGCCAGGACAGGGCAAGCTCCTATAATTCACCCCTCCACTTT.

This clone was counted once. The genes are TRBV19 and TRBJ2-4; 8 nucleotides line up with TRBD2. Unmatched junction bases numbered 12, after V lost 3 bases and J lost 8 bases. From germline, CDR1 is LNHDA and CDR2 SQIVND (reference sequence). The CDR3 has 16 amino acids. Written as DNA, the CDR3 is TGTGCCAGTAGTATTCGGCTAGCGGGTATGGGAGACATTCAGTACTTC. The encoded protein is CASSIRLAGMGDIQYF.

The CDR3 sequence: CASTLTAGPNQPQHF. CDR3 DNA: TGTGCCAGCACTCTCACAGCAGGGCCCAATCAGCCCCAGCATTTT. This sequence joins TRBV2 and TRBJ1-5; D perhaps matches TRBD1 (5 bases). CDR1 is SNHLY and CDR2 is FYNNEI in the germline V gene. The CDR3 totals 15 residues. Trimming removed 7 bases from V and 3 bases from J, with 16 bases in between.

This clone was counted a single time. V is TRBV19 and J is TRBJ2-5; 10 bases align to TRBD2. This CDR3 is 14 amino acids long. V dropped 7 bases and J dropped 0; count of bases not matched to a gene: 2. The germline V gene encodes CDR1 LNHDA and CDR2 SQIVND (reference sequence). The CDR3 sequence is CASTSGGYQETQYF. DNA for the CDR3: TGTGCCAGTACTAGCGGGGGCTACCAAGAGACCCAGTACTTC.

This clone was seen a single time. The chain combines TRBV4-3 with TRBJ2-7; the D gene is possibly TRBD1 (6 bases). Trimming took 0 bases from V and 2 from J, leaving 14 bases between them. There are 16 residues in the CDR3. CDR1 and CDR2 (germline): LGHNA, YSLEER. The CDR3 DNA follows: TGCGCCAGCAGCCAAGATAGGGGGACACCCACCTACGAGCAGTACTTC. Its protein is CASSQDRGTPTYEQYF.

The chain links TRBV21-1 to TRBJ2-1; the table's D call, TRBD1, was not checked against the DNA. TRBV21-1 is tagged as a pseudogene. The CDR3 spans 17 residues. CDR3 DNA sequence: TGTGCCAGCAGCAGCGCTATAACACAGGGGGTGGTCAATGAGCAGTTCTTC. Encoded protein: CASSSAITQGVVNEQFF.

This clone was recorded a few times. The chain joins TRBV4-1 to TRBJ2-7; TRBD1 agrees at 9 bases. This CDR3 region has 18 residues. Losses at the gene ends were 2 bases for V and 4 bases for J; bases not matched to a gene: 15. Germline CDR1 reads MGHRA; CDR2 reads YSYEKL. The CDR3 sequence is CASSQSPARGQGVYEQYF. Written as DNA, the CDR3 is TGCGCCAGCAGCCAATCCCCCGCCCGGGGACAGGGTGTTTACGAGCAGTACTTC.

V usage is TRBV7-3 and J usage is TRBJ1-6, with D possibly matching TRBD1 (6 bases). The CDR3 has 15 amino acids. Germline loops: CDR1 SGHTA, CDR2 FQGTGA. Trimming stripped 1 base from V and 7 bases from J, with 11 bases between. CDR3 bases: TGTGCCAGCAGCTTAAATCCAGGGGCGAATTCACCCCTCCACTTT. Translating it yields CASSLNPGANSPLHF.

V gene TRBV28 combines with J gene TRBJ1-6; no reliable D call. The CDR3 contains 15 residues. V gave up 1 base and J gave up 5 bases, with 9 bases separating them. Germline CDR1 and CDR2: MDHEN and SYDVKM. The chain's CDR3 is CASSLSSGNNSPLHF. The CDR3 region has the DNA TGTGCCAGCAGTTTATCTTCCGGGAATAATTCACCCCTCCACTTT.

This chain joins TRBV7-2 and TRBJ2-7; perhaps TRBD2 as D (5 bases). The CDR3 runs to 12 residues. The germline V and J ends were trimmed by 3 bases and 8 bases, with 11 bases remaining between them. The V gene's germline CDR1 is SGHTA and CDR2 FQGNSA. DNA for the CDR3: TGTGCCAGCAGCTTCGAGGGATTCAAGCAGTACTTC. Residues: CASSFEGFKQYF.

This chain uses TRBV19 with TRBJ1-4, with unresolved D. The CDR3 runs to 15 residues. V shed 7 bases and J shed 8 bases, with 20 bases lying between them. Germline loops: CDR1 LNHDA, CDR2 SQIVND (reference sequence). The CDR3 reads CASKQYEGLNEKLFF. The DNA for the CDR3 is TGTGCCAGTAAGCAGTATGAGGGATTAAACGAAAAACTGTTTTTT.

The V gene is TRBV7-2, the J gene TRBJ1-6, with TRBD1 as a possible D gene (5 bases). CDR3 length equals 18 residues. Trimming took 4 bases from V and 7 from J, leaving 23 bases between them. Looked up from germline, CDR1 is SGHTA and CDR2 is FQGNSA. Here the CDR3 DNA reads TGTGCCAGCAGCTCCATTCGGCCCGGGTACAGGAAAAATTCACCCCTCCACTTT. This encodes CASSSIRPGYRKNSPLHF.

This chain links TRBV5-6 with TRBJ1-2; TRBD1 matches 9 bases. After removal of 4 bases from V and 14 bases from J, the junction contained 12 bases not matched to a gene. There are 13 residues in the CDR3. The germline gives CDR1 SGHDT, CDR2 YYEEEE. In DNA form, the CDR3 reads TGTGCCAGCAGCGGGGAAGTGTACAGGGGGCTTACCTTC. Its protein is CASSGEVYRGLTF. The complete variable domain, with remaining parts taken from reference TRBV5-6 and TRBJ1-2, reads DAGVTQSPTHLIKTRGQQVTLRCSPKSGHDTVSWYQQALGQGPQFIFQYYEEEERQRGNFPDRFSGHQFPNYSSELNVNALLLGDSALYLCASSGEVYRGLTFGSGTRLTVV.

As to this clone: At one of its ends the junction is not consistent with the germline gene, which may arise from a read error. The V gene is TRBV27, the J gene TRBJ2-3; 8 bases match TRBD1. The CDR3 totals 17 residues. Germline-derived CDR1 and CDR2 are MNHEY and SMNVEV (reference sequence). CDR3 in DNA: TGTGCCAGCAGCTTATGGTTCGGACAGGGTAAGACAGATACGCAGTATTTT. This gives the protein CASSLWFGQGKTDTQYF.

The chain uses TRBV7-9 and TRBJ2-5; 7 bases match TRBD1. V lost 4 bases, J lost 5 bases, and 7 bases stayed unmatched. The CDR3 runs to 14 residues. CDR1 is SEHNR and CDR2 is FQNEAQ in the germline V gene (reference sequence). CDR3 DNA: TGTGCCAGCAGCTCAAGGGGACAGCGGGAGACCCAGTACTTC. Protein: CASSSRGQRETQYF.

The chain combines TRBV6-2 or TRBV6-3 with TRBJ2-3; 11 positions match TRBD2. CDR1 and CDR2 from the germline V gene are MNHEY and SVGEGT. Losses at the gene ends were 2 bases for V and 0 bases for J; bases not matched to a gene: 7. The CDR3 covers 18 residues. The DNA of the CDR3 is TGTGCCAGCAGTTACCGACTAGCGGGGAAAGCGAGCACAGATACGCAGTATTTT. Its translation is CASSYRLAGKASTDTQYF.

The chain has TRBV7-9 and TRBJ2-7; TRBD1 is a possible D gene (5 bases). The CDR3 runs to 15 residues. CDR1 and CDR2 from the germline V gene are SEHNR and FQNEAQ (reference sequence). V lost 11 bases and J lost 2, with 22 bases in between. The CDR3 DNA sequence: TGTGCCTGTGGTCAAGATTGGGGCGCGCCCTACGAGCAGTACTTC. Protein product: CACGQDWGAPYEQYF.

V is TRBV6-2 or TRBV6-3 and J is TRBJ2-6; D gene unclear. Germline assignment: CDR1 MNHEY and CDR2 SVGEGT. V was clipped by 5 bases and J by 2 bases, with 10 bases between them. The CDR3 totals 15 residues. CDR3 in amino acids: CASSPLAPGANVLTF. The CDR3 DNA reads TGTGCCAGCAGTCCCTTGGCTCCTGGGGCCAACGTCCTGACTTTC.

The rearrangement uses TRBV5-4 and TRBJ2-3; 8 bases map to TRBD2. The length of the CDR3 is 15 residues. Germline CDR1 SGHNT, CDR2 YYREEE (reference sequence). The ends lost 4 bases at V and 4 bases at J; junction bases unmatched: 8. CDR3 sequence: CASSVSGEGPDTQYF. Written as DNA, the CDR3 is TGTGCCAGCAGCGTTAGCGGGGAAGGCCCAGATACGCAGTATTTT. Drawing the rest from reference TRBV5-4 and TRBJ2-3, the complete variable domain is ETGVTQSPTHLIKTRGQQVTLRCSSQSGHNTVSWYQQALGQGPQFIFQYYREEENGRGNFPPRFSGLQFPNYSSELNVNALELDDSALYLCASSVSGEGPDTQYFGPGTRLTVL.

The chain carries TRBV5-1 and TRBJ2-6; 11 nucleotides agree with TRBD1. V gave up 4 bases and J gave up 0 bases; unmatched junction bases: 9. Per germline, CDR1 SGHRS and CDR2 YFSETQ. The CDR3 spans 19 residues. CDR3 sequence (DNA): TGCGCCAGCAGCCCCGCCGGGACAGGGGGGGTCTCTGGGGCCAACGTCCTGACTTTC. Translation: CASSPAGTGGVSGANVLTF.

V and J are TRBV19 and TRBJ2-1, with D possibly matching TRBD2 (6 bases). The CDR3 loop spans 16 amino acids. The V gene lost 5 bases and the J gene lost 6 bases, with 20 bases spanning the gap. Per the germline V gene, CDR1 is LNHDA and CDR2 is SQIVND (reference sequence). CDR3 in DNA: TGTGCCAGTAGTGTTTACGCGGGACCCCTCGGCAATGAGCAGTTCTTC. It specifies CASSVYAGPLGNEQFF.

This chain joins TRBV19 and TRBJ2-2; D ambiguous. Trimming pared 1 base from V and 0 bases from J, leaving 9 bases between. CDR3 length equals 16 residues. Germline values: CDR1 LNHDA, CDR2 SQIVND (reference sequence). The chain's CDR3 is CASSIVRGPNTGELFF. The CDR3 bases are TGTGCCAGTAGTATAGTACGCGGTCCGAACACCGGGGAGCTGTTTTTT.

The CDR3 is CASSQDTSGGRDEQYF. The CDR3 bases are TGCGCCAGCAGCCAAGATACTAGCGGGGGTCGAGACGAGCAGTACTTC. V is TRBV4-3 and J is TRBJ2-7, with 11 nucleotides matching TRBD2. V was clipped by 0 bases and J by 5 bases; unmatched bases: 6. The CDR3 loop spans 16 amino acids. Germline CDR1 is LGHNA and CDR2 is YSLEER.